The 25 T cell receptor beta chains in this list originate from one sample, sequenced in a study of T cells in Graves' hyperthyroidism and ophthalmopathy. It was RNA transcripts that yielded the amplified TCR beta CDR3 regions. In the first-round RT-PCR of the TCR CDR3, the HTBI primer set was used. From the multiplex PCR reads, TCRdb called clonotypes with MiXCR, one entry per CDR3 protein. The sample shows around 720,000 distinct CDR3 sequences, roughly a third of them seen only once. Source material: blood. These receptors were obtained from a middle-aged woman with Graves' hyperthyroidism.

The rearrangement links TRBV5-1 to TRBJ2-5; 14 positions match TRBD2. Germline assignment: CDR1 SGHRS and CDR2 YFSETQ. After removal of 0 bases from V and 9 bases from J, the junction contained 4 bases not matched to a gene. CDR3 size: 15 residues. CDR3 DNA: TGCGCCAGCAGCTTGGCTGGGACTAGCGGGAGTCCCCAGTACTTC. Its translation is CASSLAGTSGSPQYF.

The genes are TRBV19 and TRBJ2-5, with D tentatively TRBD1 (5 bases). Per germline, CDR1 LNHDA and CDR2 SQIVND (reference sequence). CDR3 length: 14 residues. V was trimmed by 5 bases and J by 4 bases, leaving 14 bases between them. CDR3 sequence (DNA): TGTGCCAGTAGTCCCGGACCCAGGGTAGAGACCCAGTACTTC. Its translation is CASSPGPRVETQYF.

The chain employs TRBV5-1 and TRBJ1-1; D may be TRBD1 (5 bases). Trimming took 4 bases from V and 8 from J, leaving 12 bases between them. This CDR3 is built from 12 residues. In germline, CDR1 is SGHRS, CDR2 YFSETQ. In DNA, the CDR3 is TGCGCCAGCAGCCCCAGGACACCAGAAGCTTTCTTT. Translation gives CASSPRTPEAFF.

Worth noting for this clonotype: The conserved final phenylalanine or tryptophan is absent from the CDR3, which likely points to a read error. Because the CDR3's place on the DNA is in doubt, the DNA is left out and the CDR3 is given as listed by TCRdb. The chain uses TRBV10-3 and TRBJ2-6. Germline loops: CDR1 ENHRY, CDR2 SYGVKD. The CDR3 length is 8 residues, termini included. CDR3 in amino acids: CAISGGTS.

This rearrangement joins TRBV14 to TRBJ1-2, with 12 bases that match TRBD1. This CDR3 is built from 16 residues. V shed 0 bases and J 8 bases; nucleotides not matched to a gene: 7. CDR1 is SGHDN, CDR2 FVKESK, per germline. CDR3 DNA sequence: TGTGCCAGCAGCCAAGAATCCGGGACAGGGGGCGAGGGCTACACCTTC. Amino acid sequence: CASSQESGTGGEGYTF.

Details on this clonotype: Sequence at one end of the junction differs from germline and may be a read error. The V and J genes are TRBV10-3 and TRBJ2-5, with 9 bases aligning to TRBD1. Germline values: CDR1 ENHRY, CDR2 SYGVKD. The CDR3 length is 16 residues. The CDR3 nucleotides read TGTGCCAGCAGTCCCGGGACAGGGTATAGGAGGGAGACCCAGTACTTC. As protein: CASSPGTGYRRETQYF.

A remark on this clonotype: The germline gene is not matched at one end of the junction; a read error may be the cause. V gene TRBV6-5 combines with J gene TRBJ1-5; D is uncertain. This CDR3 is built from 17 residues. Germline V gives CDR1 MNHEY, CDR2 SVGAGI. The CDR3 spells CAISYSSRPPFNQPQHF. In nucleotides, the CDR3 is TGTGCCATCAGTTACTCGAGTCGACCGCCCTTCAATCAGCCCCAGCATTTT.

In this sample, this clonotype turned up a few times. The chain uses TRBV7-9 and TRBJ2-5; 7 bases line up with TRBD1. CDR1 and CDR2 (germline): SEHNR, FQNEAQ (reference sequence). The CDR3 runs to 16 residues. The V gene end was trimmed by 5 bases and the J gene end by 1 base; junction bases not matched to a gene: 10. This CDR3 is CASSKDRVGGQETQYF. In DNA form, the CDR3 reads TGTGCCAGCAGCAAAGACAGGGTAGGGGGCCAAGAGACCCAGTACTTC.

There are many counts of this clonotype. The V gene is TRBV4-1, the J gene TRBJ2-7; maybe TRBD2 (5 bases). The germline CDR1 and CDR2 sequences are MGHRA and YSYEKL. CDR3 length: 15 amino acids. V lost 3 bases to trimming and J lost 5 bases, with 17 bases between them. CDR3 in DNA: TGCGCCAGCAGCCATTCTGGAGGAGACCTCGACGAGCAGTACTTC. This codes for CASSHSGGDLDEQYF.

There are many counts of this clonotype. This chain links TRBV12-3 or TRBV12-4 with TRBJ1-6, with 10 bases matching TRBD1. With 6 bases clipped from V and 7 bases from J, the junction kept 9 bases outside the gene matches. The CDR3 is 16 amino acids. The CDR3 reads CASSLAGTGENSPLHF. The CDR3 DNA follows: TGTGCCAGCAGCCTTGCCGGGACAGGGGAGAATTCACCCCTCCACTTT.

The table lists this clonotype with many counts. The CDR3 region has the DNA TGCAGCGTGGGAGATACAGGGGGCAAAGCTTTCTTT. Protein sequence: CSVGDTGGKAFF. The chain links TRBV29-1 to TRBJ1-1; 9 bases map to TRBD1. CDR1 is SQVTM and CDR2 is ANQGSEA in the germline V gene. The ends lost 6 bases at V and 9 bases at J; junction bases unmatched: 8. CDR3 length: 12 residues. Combining the CDR3 with reference TRBV29-1 and TRBJ1-1 gives the whole variable domain SAVISQKPSRDICQRGTSLTIQCQVDSQVTMMFWYRQQPGQSLTLIATANQGSEATYESGFVIDKFPISRPNLTFSTLTVSNMSPEDSSIYLCSVGDTGGKAFFGQGTRLTVV.

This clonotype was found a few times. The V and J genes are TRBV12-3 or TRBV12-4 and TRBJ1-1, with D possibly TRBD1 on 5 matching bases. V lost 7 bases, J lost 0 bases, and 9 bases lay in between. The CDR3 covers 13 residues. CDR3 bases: TGTGCCAGCATCGGGACGGTGAACACTGAAGCTTTCTTT. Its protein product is CASIGTVNTEAFF.

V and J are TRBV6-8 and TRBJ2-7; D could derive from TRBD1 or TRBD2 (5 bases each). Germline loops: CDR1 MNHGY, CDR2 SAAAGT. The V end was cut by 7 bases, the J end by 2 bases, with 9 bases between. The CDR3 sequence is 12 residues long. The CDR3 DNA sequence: TGTGCCAGCATCGAGGGGACCTACGAGCAGTACTTC. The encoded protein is CASIEGTYEQYF.

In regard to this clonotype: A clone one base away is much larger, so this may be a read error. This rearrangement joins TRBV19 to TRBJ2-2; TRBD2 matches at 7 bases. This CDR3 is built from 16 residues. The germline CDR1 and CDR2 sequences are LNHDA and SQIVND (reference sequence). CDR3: CASSIVPGLSTGGLFF. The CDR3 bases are TGTGCCAGTAGTATAGTCCCGGGACTAAGCACCGGGGGGCTGTTTTTT.

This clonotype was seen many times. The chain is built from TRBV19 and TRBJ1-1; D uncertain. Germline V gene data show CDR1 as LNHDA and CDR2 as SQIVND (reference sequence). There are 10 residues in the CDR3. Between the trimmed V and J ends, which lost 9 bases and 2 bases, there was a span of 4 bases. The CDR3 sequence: CASSNTEAFF. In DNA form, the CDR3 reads TGTGCCAGCAGCAACACTGAAGCTTTCTTT.

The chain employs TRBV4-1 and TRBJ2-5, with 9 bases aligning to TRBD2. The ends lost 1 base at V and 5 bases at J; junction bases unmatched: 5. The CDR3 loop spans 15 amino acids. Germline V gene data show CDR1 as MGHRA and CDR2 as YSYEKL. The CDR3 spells CASSQVLAGEETQYF. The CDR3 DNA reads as TGCGCCAGCAGCCAAGTTTTAGCGGGAGAGGAGACCCAGTACTTC.

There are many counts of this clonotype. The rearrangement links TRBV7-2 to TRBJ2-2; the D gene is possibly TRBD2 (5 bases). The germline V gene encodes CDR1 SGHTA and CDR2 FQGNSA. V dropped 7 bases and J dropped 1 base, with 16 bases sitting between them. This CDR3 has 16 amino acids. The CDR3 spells CASIPGSTRNTGELFF. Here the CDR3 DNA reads TGTGCCAGCATCCCTGGGAGTACCCGGAACACCGGGGAGCTGTTTTTT.

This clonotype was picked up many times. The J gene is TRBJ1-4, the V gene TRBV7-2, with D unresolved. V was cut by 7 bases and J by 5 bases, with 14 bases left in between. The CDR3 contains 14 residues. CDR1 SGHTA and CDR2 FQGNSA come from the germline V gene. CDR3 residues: CASTSNPGNEKLFF. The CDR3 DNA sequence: TGTGCCAGCACCTCCAACCCGGGAAATGAAAAACTGTTTTTT.

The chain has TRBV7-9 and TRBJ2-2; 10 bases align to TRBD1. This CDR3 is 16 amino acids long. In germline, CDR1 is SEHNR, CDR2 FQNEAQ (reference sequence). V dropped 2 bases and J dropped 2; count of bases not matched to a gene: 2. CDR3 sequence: CASSLRTGGNTGELFF. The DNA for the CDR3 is TGTGCCAGCAGCTTACGGACAGGGGGAAACACCGGGGAGCTGTTTTTT.

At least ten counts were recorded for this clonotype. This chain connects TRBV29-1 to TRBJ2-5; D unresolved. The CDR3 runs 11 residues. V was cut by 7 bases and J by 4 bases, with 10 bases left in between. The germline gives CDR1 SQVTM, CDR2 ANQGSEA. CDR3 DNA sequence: TGCAGCGCAGAACCGGGAGAGACCCAGTACTTC. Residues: CSAEPGETQYF. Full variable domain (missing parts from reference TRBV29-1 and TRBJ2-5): SAVISQKPSRDICQRGTSLTIQCQVDSQVTMMFWYRQQPGQSLTLIATANQGSEATYESGFVIDKFPISRPNLTFSTLTVSNMSPEDSSIYLCSAEPGETQYFGPGTRLLVL.

The CDR3 region has the DNA TGTGCCAGCAGGGACCGGGGCTTCAATCAGCCCCAGCATTTT. Protein product: CASRDRGFNQPQHF. The gene calls are TRBV7-2 and TRBJ1-5; D is perhaps TRBD1 (5 bases). Germline CDR1 and CDR2: SGHTA and FQGNSA. The germline V and J ends were trimmed by 6 bases and 3 bases, with 12 bases remaining between them. There are 14 residues in the CDR3. Looking up the rest from reference TRBV7-2 and TRBJ1-5 gives the full variable domain: GAGVSQSPSNKVTEKGKDVELRCDPISGHTALYWYRQSLGQGLEFLIYFQGNSAPDKSGLPSDRFSAERTGGSVSTLTIQRTQQEDSAVYLCASRDRGFNQPQHFGDGTRLSIL.

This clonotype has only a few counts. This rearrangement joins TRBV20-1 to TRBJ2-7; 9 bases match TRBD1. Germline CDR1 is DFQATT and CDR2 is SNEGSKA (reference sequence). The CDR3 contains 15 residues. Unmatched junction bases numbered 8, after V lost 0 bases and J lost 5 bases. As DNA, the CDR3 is TGCAGTGCTAGAGATCCAGGACAGGGGATTAACGAGCAGTACTTC. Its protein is CSARDPGQGINEQYF.

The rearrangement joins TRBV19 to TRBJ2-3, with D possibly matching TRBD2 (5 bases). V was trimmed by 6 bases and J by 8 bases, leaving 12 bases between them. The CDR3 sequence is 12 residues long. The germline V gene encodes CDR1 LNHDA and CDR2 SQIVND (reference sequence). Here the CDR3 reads CASRASTGTQYF. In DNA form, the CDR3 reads TGTGCCAGTAGGGCTAGCACCGGTACGCAGTATTTT. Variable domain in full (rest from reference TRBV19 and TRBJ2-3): DGGITQSPKYLFRKEGQNVTLSCEQNLNHDAMYWYRQDPGQGLRLIYYSQIVNDFQKGDIAEGYSVSREKKESFPLTVTSAQKNPTAFYLCASRASTGTQYFGPGTRLTVL.

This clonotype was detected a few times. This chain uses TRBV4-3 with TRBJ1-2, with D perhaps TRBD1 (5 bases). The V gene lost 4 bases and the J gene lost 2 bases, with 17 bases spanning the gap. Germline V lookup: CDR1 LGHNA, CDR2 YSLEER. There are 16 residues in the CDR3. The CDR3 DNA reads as TGCGCCAGCAGCCTCGCCCCGTCAGGGATGAACTATGGCTACACCTTC. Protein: CASSLAPSGMNYGYTF.

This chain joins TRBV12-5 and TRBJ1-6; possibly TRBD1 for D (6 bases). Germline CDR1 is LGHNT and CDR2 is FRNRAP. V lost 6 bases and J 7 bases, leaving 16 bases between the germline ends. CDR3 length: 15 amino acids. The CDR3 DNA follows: TGTGCTAGTGGGTGGTCACCGGGGGCAAATTCACCCCTCCACTTT. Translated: CASGWSPGANSPLHF. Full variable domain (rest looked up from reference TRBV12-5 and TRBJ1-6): DARVTQTPRHKVTEMGQEVTMRCQPILGHNTVFWYRQTMMQGLELLAYFRNRAPLDDSGMPKDRFSAEMPDATLATLKIQPSEPRDSAVYFCASGWSPGANSPLHFGNGTRLTVT.